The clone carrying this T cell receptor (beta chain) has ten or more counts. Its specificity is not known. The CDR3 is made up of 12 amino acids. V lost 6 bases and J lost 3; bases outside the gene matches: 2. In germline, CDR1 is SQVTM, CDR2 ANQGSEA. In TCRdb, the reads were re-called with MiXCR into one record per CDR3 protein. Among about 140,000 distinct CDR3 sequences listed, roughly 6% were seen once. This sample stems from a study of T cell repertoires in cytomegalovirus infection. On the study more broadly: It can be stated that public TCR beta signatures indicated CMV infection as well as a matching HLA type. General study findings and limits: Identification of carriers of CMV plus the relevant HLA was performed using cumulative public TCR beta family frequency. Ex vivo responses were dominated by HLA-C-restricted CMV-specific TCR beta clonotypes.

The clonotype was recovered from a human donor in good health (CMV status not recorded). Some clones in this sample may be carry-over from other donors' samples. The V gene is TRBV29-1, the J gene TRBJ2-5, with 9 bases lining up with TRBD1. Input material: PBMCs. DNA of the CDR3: TGCAGCGTGAGGACAGGGGAAGAGACCCAGTACTTC. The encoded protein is CSVRTGEETQYF.